Listed below are T cell receptor beta chains from one sample, sequenced in a study of T cell changes during pregnancy in multiple sclerosis. Produced via immunoSEQ multiplex PCR; TCRdb's table is partial and in-frame only. The top ten hold about 0.42% of the sample, which has around 36,000 clones, over 75% seen once. The specimen comprised CD4+ T cells from peripheral blood mononuclear cells, sampled in the third trimester of pregnancy. The receptor set was obtained from a female donor with multiple sclerosis, enrolled in a pregnancy study. Both conserved end residues are part of each CDR3. A D gene is named only where the DNA matches it firmly. Not all rows give a size; the values are once, few, many and, for expanded clones, a class.

abundance	v_gene	j_gene	d_gene	CDR3aa	CDR3nt
NA	TRBV12-2	TRBJ2-7	NA	CASRLGLAGLYEQYF	TGTGCAAGTCGCTTAGGACTAGCGGGCTTATACGAGCAGTACTTC
NA	TRBV5-4	TRBJ2-4	TRBD1	CASSRTGEKNIQYF	TGTGCCAGCAGCCGGACAGGGGAAAAAAACATTCAGTACTTC
NA	TRBV4-2	TRBJ2-7	NA	CASSPSRIGSYEQYF	TGTGCCAGCAGCCCCTCACGAATCGGTTCCTACGAGCAGTACTTC
once	TRBV12-5	TRBJ2-7	TRBD1	CASGLGPGQGGTYEQYF	TGTGCTAGTGGTTTGGGACCGGGACAGGGAGGTACATACGAGCAGTACTTC
NA	TRBV11-2	TRBJ2-5	TRBD1	CASSSGTGLQETQYF	TGTGCCAGCAGCTCCGGGACAGGACTCCAAGAGACCCAGTACTTC
NA	TRBV5-1	TRBJ2-3	TRBD2	CASRPGTTTDTQYF	TGCGCCAGCCGTCCCGGGACTACCACAGATACGCAGTATTTT
NA	TRBV7-9	TRBJ2-2	TRBD2	CASSESLAGEGGELFF	TGTGCCAGCAGCGAATCACTAGCGGGAGAGGGCGGGGAGCTGTTTTTT
NA	TRBV30	TRBJ2-7	NA	CAWRKGFGEQYF	TGTGCCTGGAGAAAGGGGTTCGGCGAGCAGTACTTC
NA	TRBV28	TRBJ1-3	NA	CASSPQGPGIGNTIYF	TGTGCCAGCAGTCCACAGGGACCGGGAATTGGAAACACCATATATTTT
NA	TRBV10-3	TRBJ2-1	TRBD2	CAISEGTSGGQAEQFF	TGTGCCATCAGTGAAGGGACTAGCGGAGGTCAGGCTGAGCAGTTCTTC
once	TRBV5-1	TRBJ2-3	TRBD1	CASSGPGTGVDTQYF	TGCGCCAGCAGCGGTCCCGGGACAGGGGTAGATACGCAGTATTTT
few	TRBV5-1	TRBJ1-1	NA	CASSLGRGPTEAFF	TGCGCCAGCAGCTTGGGCAGGGGCCCCACTGAAGCTTTCTTT
few	TRBV7-3	TRBJ2-1	NA	CASSLSPSANNEQFF	TGTGCCAGCAGCTTATCACCTAGCGCGAACAATGAGCAGTTCTTC
NA	TRBV7-9	TRBJ1-1	NA	CASSLGDDRNTEAFF	TGTGCCAGCAGCTTAGGGGATGACAGGAACACTGAAGCTTTCTTT
NA	TRBV4-2	TRBJ1-3	NA	CASSQEAQGVSGNTIYF	TGTGCCAGCAGCCAAGAAGCCCAAGGGGTCTCTGGAAACACCATATATTTT
NA	TRBV5-1	TRBJ2-5	TRBD1	CASSVGQLVVETQYF	TGCGCCAGCAGCGTGGGACAGCTCGTTGTGGAGACCCAGTACTTC
NA	TRBV18	TRBJ1-1	NA	CASSPTGLNTEAFF	TGTGCCAGCTCACCAACAGGGTTGAACACTGAAGCTTTCTTT
NA	TRBV9	TRBJ2-3	NA	CASSFMSGAGTQYF	TGTGCCAGCAGCTTCATGTCAGGAGCGGGTACGCAGTATTTT
NA	TRBV9	TRBJ1-6	NA	CASSVAGESPLHF	TGTGCCAGCAGCGTAGCTGGAGAGTCACCCCTCCACTTT
NA	TRBV7-6	TRBJ2-1	TRBD2	CASSLVRTSGRNEQFF	TGTGCCAGCAGCTTAGTTAGGACTAGCGGGAGGAATGAGCAGTTCTTC